A single sample gave rise to the 10 T cell receptor beta chains below, sequenced in a study of vaccination effects on CD4 cells after COVID-19. The table came from immunoSEQ multiplex PCR; TCRdb's copy has only in-frame clones and leaves some out. The sample shows under 35,000 clones, approximately 78% of them seen only once. Sequencing in the ViraFEST assay came after antigen-specific CD4+ T cells had been expanded with viral peptide pools, which were used to stimulate PBMC. Culture lasted 10 days before CD4+ T cell isolation. PCR-confirmed SARS-CoV-2 infection occurred in the person between March and December 2020. Their target antigens are unknown. The sample in question was CD4+ T cells from PBMCs cultured with a peptide pool, obtained before COVID-19 vaccination. The source is a human donor who had a prior SARS-CoV-2 infection.

V gene TRBV11-3 combines with J gene TRBJ1-1; 9 bases are shared with TRBD1. Germline V CDR1 and CDR2: SGHNT, YENEEA. J was trimmed by 10 bases and V by 0 bases; bases with no gene match: 6. The CDR3 contains 14 residues. CDR3 nucleotides: TGTGCCAGCAGCTTAGAACAGGGGGCGTCAGGAGCTTTCTTT. Translation: CASSLEQGASGAFF.

V is TRBV18 and J is TRBJ2-5; D remains ambiguous. The V gene lost 2 bases and the J gene lost 3 bases, with 7 bases spanning the gap. This CDR3 comprises 13 residues. Germline V gives CDR1 KGHSH, CDR2 LQKENI. CDR3 DNA: TGTGCCAGCTCACCAGGTCTAGAAGAGACCCAGTACTTC. This translates into CASSPGLEETQYF.

This clone turned up a few times. The rearrangement joins TRBV6-2 or TRBV6-3 to TRBJ1-1; D gene uncertain. Per germline, CDR1 MNHEY and CDR2 SVGEGT. The CDR3 contains 17 residues. The V end was cut by 3 bases, the J end by 7 bases, with 24 bases between. The CDR3 region is CASSYWTSKGGRGEAFF. The CDR3 DNA is TGTGCCAGCAGTTATTGGACGAGCAAGGGTGGGAGAGGTGAAGCTTTCTTT.

This chain's CDR3 is CASSSTGGPYYNEQFF. CDR3 nucleotides: TGTGCCAGCAGCTCAACGGGAGGGCCGTATTACAATGAGCAGTTCTTC. The J gene is TRBJ2-1, the V gene TRBV7-2, with TRBD2 matching over 8 bases. Losses at the gene ends were 4 bases for V and 4 bases for J; bases not matched to a gene: 9. The germline V gene encodes CDR1 SGHTA and CDR2 FQGNSA. The length of the CDR3 is 16 residues.

The J gene is TRBJ1-2, the V gene TRBV2; TRBD1 is a possible D gene (6 bases). Germline CDR1 SNHLY, CDR2 FYNNEI. The CDR3 is 14 amino acids. V gave up 6 bases and J gave up 7 bases, with 18 bases separating them. The CDR3 sequence is CASSETQGLFGYTF. Here the CDR3 DNA reads TGTGCCAGCAGCGAAACACAGGGTTTGTTTGGCTACACCTTC.

A few counts support this clone. DNA of the CDR3: TGCGCCAGCAGCCAAAGAACTTTAGCGAGGGTCCAAGAGACCCAGTACTTC. Translation: CASSQRTLARVQETQYF. This sequence joins TRBV4-1 and TRBJ2-5; D is perhaps TRBD2 (5 bases). The CDR3 consists of 17 residues. Germline lookup yields CDR1 MGHRA and CDR2 YSYEKL. V lost 2 bases to trimming and J lost 1 base, with 17 bases between them.

Ten or more counts support this clone. This sequence joins TRBV2 and TRBJ1-1; D might be TRBD1 (5 bases). V lost 7 bases and J lost 13, with 22 bases in between. Per the germline V gene, CDR1 is SNHLY and CDR2 is FYNNEI. This CDR3 comprises 13 residues. The CDR3 sequence is CASTIAPRTGVFF. The CDR3 DNA reads as TGTGCCAGCACCATAGCCCCTAGGACGGGGGTTTTCTTT.

This chain connects TRBV5-1 to TRBJ2-2; D possibly corresponds to TRBD2 (6 bases). The CDR3 is made up of 16 amino acids. Germline values: CDR1 SGHRS, CDR2 YFSETQ. Trimming left V 1 base short and J 1 base short, with 11 bases between. CDR3 amino acids: CASSLQPGLNTGELFF. The DNA of the CDR3 is TGCGCCAGCAGCTTGCAACCGGGACTGAACACCGGGGAGCTGTTTTTT.

The rearrangement uses TRBV6-2 or TRBV6-3 and TRBJ1-2, with 11 nucleotides matching TRBD1. V was clipped by 2 bases and J by 4 bases; unmatched bases: 6. Looked up from germline, CDR1 is MNHEY and CDR2 is SVGEGT. The CDR3 totals 16 residues. CDR3 amino acids: CASSYVRTGGGYGYTF. In nucleotides, the CDR3 is TGTGCCAGCAGTTACGTACGGACAGGGGGCGGCTATGGCTACACCTTC.

This clone was picked up a small number of times. J is TRBJ2-3 and V is TRBV5-1, with D perhaps TRBD2 (5 bases). V was cut by 0 bases and J by 1 base, with 12 bases left in between. The CDR3 runs 16 residues. Germline values: CDR1 SGHRS, CDR2 YFSETQ. The CDR3 nucleotides are TGCGCCAGCAGCTTGGGTCCCTCGCGGGGCACAGATACGCAGTATTTT. It encodes CASSLGPSRGTDTQYF.